This T cell receptor beta chain came from a study of T cell responses to AZD1222 COVID-19 vaccine. About this clone itself: Its antigen is not identified.

The method was immunoSEQ multiplex PCR; TCRdb's version includes in-frame clones alone and lacks a portion of them. Among some 96,000 clones listed, about 88% were seen once. Study outcomes and limitations: Repertoires in all cases were sampled only once the peak T cell response had passed. Females made up more of the donors, who were largely white British, and clonal diversity may have come out too low.

The source of this sequence is an adult who received the AZD1222 COVID-19 vaccine. The specimen comprised peripheral blood, sampled 28 days after the second AZD1222 dose.

CDR3 in DNA: TGCGCCAGCAGCCAAGTAGGGTCTAACTATGGCTACACCTTC. Translating gives CASSQVGSNYGYTF. V and J are TRBV4-1 and TRBJ1-2; D gene unclear. The V gene's germline CDR1 is MGHRA and CDR2 YSYEKL. The V end was cut by 1 base, the J end by 0 bases, with 6 bases between. CDR3 size: 14 residues.